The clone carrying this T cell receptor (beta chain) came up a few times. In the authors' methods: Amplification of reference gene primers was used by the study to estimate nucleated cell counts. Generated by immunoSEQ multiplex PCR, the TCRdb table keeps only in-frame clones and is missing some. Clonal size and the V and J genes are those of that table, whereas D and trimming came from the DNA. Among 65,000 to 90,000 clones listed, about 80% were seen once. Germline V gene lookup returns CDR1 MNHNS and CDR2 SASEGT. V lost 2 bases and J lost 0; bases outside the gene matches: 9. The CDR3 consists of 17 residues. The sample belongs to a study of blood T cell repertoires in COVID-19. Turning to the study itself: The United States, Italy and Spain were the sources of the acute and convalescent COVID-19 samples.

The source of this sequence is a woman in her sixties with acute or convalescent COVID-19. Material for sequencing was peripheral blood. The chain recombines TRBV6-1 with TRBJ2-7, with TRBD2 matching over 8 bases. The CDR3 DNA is TGTGCCAGCAGTGAACCTAGCGGGCGGTTTAGCTCCTACGAGCAGTACTTC. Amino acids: CASSEPSGRFSSYEQYF.